These T cell receptor beta chains were read from a single sample in a study of cytomegalovirus exposure and HLA in healthy donors. Here immunoSEQ multiplex PCR was the method, and the copy in TCRdb shows in-frame clones only, minus some. The sample lists about 190,000 clones; 70% to 90% were seen once. Sequencing was done on a sample of PBMCs. Receptor source: a woman aged 18 to 35 in good health and CMV-seronegative. CDR3s include the opening cysteine and the closing phenylalanine or tryptophan. The D gene is left open where the match is weak.

D,J,V,DNA,CDR3
TRBD1,TRBJ1-6,TRBV28,TGTGCCAGCAGTTTTGCCGCCAGGGGGGAGTCACCCCTCCACTTT,CASSFAARGESPLHF
.,TRBJ1-3,TRBV6-1,TGTGCCAGCAGTGAATCAATCTCGCGAGAGGCTGGAAACACCATATATTTT,CASSESISREAGNTIYF
.,TRBJ1-2,TRBV11-1,TGTGCCAGCAGCCCGTCAAGCATGGGGCATCGGGGCTACACCTTC,CASSPSSMGHRGYTF
.,TRBJ1-6,TRBV27,TGTGCCAGCAGCAGGGGTCAGGATAATTCACCCCTCCACTTT,CASSRGQDNSPLHF
TRBD1,TRBJ2-7,TRBV9,TGTGCCAGCAGCGTAGGGACAGGAACGTACGAGCAGTACTTC,CASSVGTGTYEQYF
TRBD2,TRBJ2-6,TRBV30,TGTGCCTGGAGTGTAGCCGAGACTAGCGGGAGGATCTACTCTGGGGCCAACGTCCTGACTTTC,CAWSVAETSGRIYSGANVLTF
.,TRBJ2-7,TRBV15,TGTGCCACCAGCTCGAGTGATAGCTCCTACGAGCAGTACTTC,CATSSSDSSYEQYF
.,TRBJ2-2,TRBV10-3,TGTGCCATCACGCGGGCTCTCAGAGGGGAGCTGTTTTTT,CAITRALRGELFF
TRBD1,TRBJ2-5,TRBV7-9,TGTGCCAGCAGGACAGGGGCACAAGAGACCCAGTACTTC,CASRTGAQETQYF
TRBD1,TRBJ2-7,TRBV15,TGTGCCACCAGCAAACACCCGGGACAGGGTTCCTACGAGCAGTACTTC,CATSKHPGQGSYEQYF
.,TRBJ1-5,TRBV30,TGTGCCTGGAGTGTCAGTCAGGGGCGGAATCAGCCCCAGCATTTT,CAWSVSQGRNQPQHF
.,TRBJ1-1,TRBV2,TGTGCCAGCACCCCTGGGGGACTCCTGAACACTGAAGCTTTCTTT,CASTPGGLLNTEAFF
TRBD1,TRBJ2-4,TRBV10-3,TGTGCCATCAGTGAGTATACAGGGGTCCAAAACATTCAGTACTTC,CAISEYTGVQNIQYF